The clone carrying this T cell receptor (beta chain) was found a few times. The data were obtained in a study of early T cells in non-severe SARS-CoV-2 infection. TCRdb re-called the 5' RACE reads with MiXCR, one entry per CDR3 protein. This table holds about 64,000 distinct CDR3 sequences, around 13% found once. Trimming took off 5 bases at V and 4 bases at J, with 12 bases between the two ends. This CDR3 spans 13 amino acids. Germline V CDR1 and CDR2: DFQATT, SNEGSKA (reference sequence). This rearrangement joins TRBV20-1 to TRBJ1-5; TRBD1 might be the D (5 bases). Input material: whole blood. The receptor comes from an adult who was a healthcare worker with PCR-confirmed SARS-CoV-2 infection or an uninfected control (not recorded which). Here the CDR3 reads CSAPGTGNQPQHF. In DNA, the CDR3 is TGCAGTGCTCCCGGGACGGGGAATCAGCCCCAGCATTTT.